What follows are 10 T cell receptor beta chains derived from one specimen sequenced in a study of HIV-infected children after antiretroviral therapy interruption. Regarding treatment: PENTA 11 planned treatment interruption arm or continuous ART arm. RNA-based 3' RACE libraries used unique molecular identifiers. Each CDR3 protein gets one entry after TCRdb re-called the 3' RACE reads with MiXCR. Altogether about 40,000 distinct CDR3 sequences are present, approximately 6.1% being singletons, with the ten largest covering roughly 0.87%. This material consisted of CD45RA+ CD4+ T cells from PBMCs, pooled from several time points, taken from a donor given antiretroviral therapy, either interrupted or continuous. As for subset: naive CD4+ CD45RA+ CD45RO- T cells. These receptors were obtained from a pool of human donors with HIV.

This clonotype was observed a few times. This chain links TRBV6-1 with TRBJ2-5; tentatively, D is TRBD1 (6 bases). Trimming took 1 base from V and 5 from J, leaving 11 bases between them. CDR1 and CDR2 (germline): MNHNS, SASEGT. This CDR3 has 14 residues. CDR3 amino acids: CASSEDRVLETQYF. The CDR3, as DNA: TGTGCCAGCAGTGAAGACAGGGTACTCGAGACCCAGTACTTC.

This clonotype was seen ten or more times. One junction end does not reproduce the germline sequence, and a read error may be involved. The chain's CDR3 is CASSVSYSEQFF. CDR3 DNA: TGTGCCAGCAGTGTCTCTTACAGTGAGCAGTTCTTC. V gene TRBV6-1 combines with J gene TRBJ2-1, with no clear D. This CDR3 is 12 amino acids long. Per germline, CDR1 MNHNS and CDR2 SASEGT.

This clonotype occurred many times. The V gene is TRBV6-5, the J gene TRBJ2-1; 8 bases are a match to TRBD1. Per germline, CDR1 MNHEY and CDR2 SVGAGI. With V trimmed by 9 bases and J by 8 bases, 9 bases remained unmatched. CDR3 length equals 13 residues. Here the CDR3 reads CASTQGANYEQFF. In DNA, the CDR3 is TGTGCCAGTACCCAGGGGGCGAACTATGAGCAGTTCTTC.

The rearrangement uses TRBV27 and TRBJ2-3; TRBD2 aligns across 9 bases. The length of the CDR3 is 15 residues. V was clipped by 5 bases and J by 4 bases; unmatched bases: 7. CDR1 and CDR2 from the germline V gene are MNHEY and SMNVEV (reference sequence). The CDR3: CASSTLAGWADTQYF. The CDR3 DNA follows: TGTGCCAGCAGTACTCTAGCGGGATGGGCAGATACGCAGTATTTT.

This clonotype appeared a few times. The genes are TRBV3-1 and TRBJ2-1; no reliable D call. The V end lost 4 bases, the J end lost 8 bases, and 12 bases lay between the germline ends. Germline assignment: CDR1 LGHDT and CDR2 YNNKEL (reference sequence). The CDR3 runs 13 residues. The CDR3, as DNA: TGTGCCAGCAGCCGACTCATACCCCATGAGCAGTTCTTC. It specifies CASSRLIPHEQFF.

This clonotype was seen at least ten times. The gene calls are TRBV2 and TRBJ2-1, with 9 bases identical to TRBD2. Germline lookup yields CDR1 SNHLY and CDR2 FYNNEI. The CDR3 totals 14 residues. V dropped 5 bases and J dropped 3; count of bases not matched to a gene: 2. This CDR3 is CASSSGRNYNEQFF. CDR3 bases: TGTGCCAGCAGTAGCGGGAGGAACTACAATGAGCAGTTCTTC.

In this sample, this clonotype is medium-sized. The rearrangement uses TRBV12-5 and TRBJ1-1; D might be TRBD1 (5 bases). The CDR3 runs 10 residues. Germline V CDR1 and CDR2: LGHNT, FRNRAP. The CDR3 loop is CASSLGEVFF. The CDR3 DNA reads TGTGCCAGCAGTTTGGGGGAAGTCTTCTTT.

This clonotype was seen repeatedly, ten times or more. The V and J genes are TRBV29-1 and TRBJ2-7, with D tentatively TRBD1 or TRBD2 (5 bases each). This CDR3 spans 14 amino acids. Trimming removed 3 bases from V and 0 bases from J, with 12 bases in between. Germline loops: CDR1 SQVTM, CDR2 ANQGSEA. In DNA, the CDR3 is TGCAGCGTTGAGGGGGAGCAGGGCTCCTACGAGCAGTACTTC. Protein sequence: CSVEGEQGSYEQYF.

The rearrangement uses TRBV6-1 and TRBJ2-7; 8 bases are shared with TRBD1. V trimming: 3 bases; J trimming: 3 bases; junction bases outside the gene matches: 4. Germline lookup yields CDR1 MNHNS and CDR2 SASEGT. The CDR3 sequence is 14 residues long. CDR3 sequence: CASSELQGVYEQYF. CDR3 bases: TGTGCCAGCAGTGAGCTACAGGGGGTCTACGAGCAGTACTTC.

This clonotype was counted ten times or more. V usage is TRBV15 and J usage is TRBJ1-1; D uncertain. Germline assignment: CDR1 LNHNV and CDR2 YYDKDF (reference sequence). Between the trimmed V and J ends, which lost 1 base and 2 bases, there was a span of 5 bases. CDR3 size: 13 residues. CDR3 nucleotides: TGTGCCACCAGCAGAGTCCCCAACACTGAAGCTTTCTTT. Protein product: CATSRVPNTEAFF. Supplemented by reference TRBV15 and TRBJ1-1, the full variable domain reads DAMVIQNPRYQVTQFGKPVTLSCSQTLNHNVMYWYQQKSSQAPKLLFHYYDKDFNNEADTPDNFQSRRPNTSFCFLDIRSPGLGDTAMYLCATSRVPNTEAFFGQGTRLTVV.